This TCR beta chain is drawn from a study of cytomegalovirus exposure and HLA in healthy donors. Points from the study as a whole: Sequencing likely generated an artifact that appeared as a cluster of highly shared sequence variants. As was reported, the HLA-A and HLA-B alleles of most subjects were accurately predicted from TCR beta sequences.

The length of the CDR3 is 11 residues. V was trimmed by 5 bases and J by 10 bases, leaving 9 bases between them. Germline lookup yields CDR1 SEHNR and CDR2 FQNEAQ (reference sequence). A word on this clone: Its antigen remains unknown.

In the PCR, 60 Vbeta and 13 Jbeta primers were used. How the authors handled the data: There were 80 million to 95 million unique TCR beta chains by a later count, and approximately 12 million of them were shared. Clones were sequenced by immunoSEQ multiplex PCR, and TCRdb holds only the in-frame ones, with some missing. The DNA was the basis for D and trimming; V, J and clone size are from that table. The record lists approximately 40,000 clones, of which the ten most abundant hold approximately 1.8%. This receptor was taken from a young woman in good health and CMV-seronegative. The sequencing input was PBMCs. V is TRBV7-9 and J is TRBJ2-1; D is uncertain. This chain's CDR3 is CASSANREQFF. For the CDR3, the DNA is TGTGCCAGCAGCGCCAACAGAGAGCAGTTCTTC.